One sample yielded the 22 T cell receptor beta chains listed below, sequenced in a study of T cells expressing NK-cell markers. TCRdb reprocessed the 5' RACE reads and stores each CDR3 protein as one record, lacking DNA. The sample holds 350,000 to 500,000 distinct CDR3 sequences. Sequencing input: blood T cells: a sorted CD56 or NKG2C T cell subset, CD4+ or CD8+ T cells, or bulk PBMC T cells (not recorded which). The receptors originated from a woman between 18 and 70 years old in good health.

V is TRBV5-1 and J is TRBJ2-3; the D call from TCRdb, TRBD2, cannot be confirmed without DNA. The CDR3 contains 18 residues. Per the germline V gene, CDR1 is SGHRS and CDR2 is YFSETQ. The chain's CDR3 is CASSLEGGLAGVRDTQYF.

V and J are TRBV20-1 and TRBJ2-6; absent DNA, TCRdb's TRBD1 call cannot be checked. This CDR3 region has 15 residues. Germline V CDR1 and CDR2: DFQATT, SNEGSKA (reference sequence). The CDR3 loop is CSAPPGASGANVLTF.

The chain employs TRBV3-1 and TRBJ2-7; there is no DNA to check the TCRdb D call of TRBD2. Germline CDR1 LGHDT, CDR2 YNNKEL (reference sequence). The CDR3 spans 17 residues. The CDR3 spells CASSQEARLAGAWEQYF.

The chain carries TRBV3-1 and TRBJ1-6. The CDR3 totals 15 residues. Germline CDR1 is LGHDT and CDR2 is YNNKEL (reference sequence). The CDR3 sequence is CASSMVGGSNSPLHF.

This sequence joins TRBV15 and TRBJ1-1. The CDR3 is 14 amino acids. In germline, CDR1 is LNHNV, CDR2 YYDKDF (reference sequence). The CDR3 sequence: CATSEDGGSTEAFF.

The chain combines TRBV5-5 with TRBJ1-1; TCRdb picks TRBD1, but there is no DNA to check that call. CDR3 length: 12 amino acids. Germline V gene sequence: CDR1 SGHKS, CDR2 YYEKEE (reference sequence). The CDR3 loop is CASIQGGRGAFF. Looking up the rest from reference TRBV5-5 and TRBJ1-1 gives the full variable domain: DAGVTQSPTHLIKTRGQQVTLRCSPISGHKSVSWYQQVLGQGPQFIFQYYEKEERGRGNFPDRFSARQFPNYSSELNVNALLLGDSALYLCASIQGGRGAFFGQGTRLTVV.

This rearrangement joins TRBV29-1 to TRBJ2-5; lacking DNA, the TRBD1 call made by TCRdb goes unchecked. The CDR3 contains 15 residues. Per germline, CDR1 SQVTM and CDR2 ANQGSEA. This CDR3 is CSVDPGTEPRETQYF.

The rearrangement links TRBV6-1 to TRBJ2-7; TCRdb names TRBD1, which stays unverified in the absence of DNA. Germline CDR1 is MNHNS and CDR2 is SASEGT. The CDR3 spans 15 residues. CDR3 amino acids: CASSRHRGEAYEQYF.

The rearrangement links TRBV14 to TRBJ2-6. Germline CDR1 reads SGHDN; CDR2 reads FVKESK. The CDR3 runs to 16 residues. This CDR3 is CASSQNSGTGANVLTF.

The CDR3 is CSANSRQGILGSPLHF. J is TRBJ1-6 and V is TRBV20-1; TCRdb indicates TRBD1, and absent DNA this call remains unverified. The CDR3 is made up of 16 amino acids. Germline CDR1 and CDR2: DFQATT and SNEGSKA (reference sequence).

The chain carries TRBV15 and TRBJ1-6. CDR3 length: 15 residues. Germline V gives CDR1 LNHNV, CDR2 YYDKDF (reference sequence). CDR3 region: CATSPRGSYNSPLHF.

The chain has TRBV12-3 or TRBV12-4 and TRBJ2-1; TCRdb proposes TRBD2, but this gene call is untestable without DNA. There are 13 residues in the CDR3. The CDR3 is CASSLLVGNEQFF.

The chain is built from TRBV27 and TRBJ1-1; lacking DNA, the TRBD1 call made by TCRdb goes unchecked. CDR1 is MNHEY and CDR2 is SMNVEV in the germline V gene (reference sequence). The length of the CDR3 is 15 residues. The CDR3 reads CASSLSAGTGVGAFF.

The CDR3 here is CASSEKVAGTDEETQYF. The chain combines TRBV6-1 with TRBJ2-5; TCRdb selects TRBD1, and the lack of DNA leaves this call unchecked. The germline V gene encodes CDR1 MNHNS and CDR2 SASEGT. The CDR3 loop spans 17 amino acids.

The chain couples TRBV15 to TRBJ1-5; there is no DNA to check the TCRdb D call of TRBD1. Germline CDR1 is LNHNV and CDR2 is YYDKDF (reference sequence). This CDR3 is built from 16 residues. The CDR3 here is CATSRHTQGPDQPQHF. The whole variable domain, remainder taken from reference TRBV15 and TRBJ1-5, is DAMVIQNPRYQVTQFGKPVTLSCSQTLNHNVMYWYQQKSSQAPKLLFHYYDKDFNNEADTPDNFQSRRPNTSFCFLDIRSPGLGDTAMYLCATSRHTQGPDQPQHFGDGTRLSIL.

The chain uses TRBV11-1 and TRBJ2-5; TCRdb's D gene call, TRBD1, goes unchecked for lack of DNA. This CDR3 comprises 13 residues. Looked up from germline, CDR1 is SGHAT and CDR2 is FQDESV (reference sequence). CDR3 loop: CASSYPRGETQYF. Complete variable domain (other parts from reference TRBV11-1 and TRBJ2-5): EAEVAQSPRYKITEKSQAVAFWCDPISGHATLYWYRQILGQGPELLVQFQDESVVDDSQLPKDRFSAERLKGVDSTLKIQPAELGDSAMYLCASSYPRGETQYFGPGTRLLVL.

The chain is built from TRBV21-1 and TRBJ2-7; TCRdb outputs TRBD1, but without DNA this stays unchecked. TRBV21-1 counts as a pseudogene. The CDR3 consists of 18 residues. The CDR3 reads CASSKGGAGLPRTYEQYF.

V is TRBV5-1 and J is TRBJ2-1. Germline V CDR1 and CDR2: SGHRS, YFSETQ. This CDR3 has 13 amino acids. The CDR3 loop reads CASSILDYNEQFF.

The chain recombines TRBV12-3 or TRBV12-4 with TRBJ1-2; the D call from TCRdb, TRBD1, cannot be confirmed without DNA. The CDR3 loop spans 14 amino acids. CDR3: CASSLTGGITGYTF.

The chain has TRBV7-9 and TRBJ2-7. The CDR3 is made up of 13 amino acids. Germline CDR1 reads SEHNR; CDR2 reads FQNEAQ (reference sequence). CDR3 region: CASSKETDYEQYF.

The chain uses TRBV5-8 and TRBJ2-5; there is no DNA to check the TCRdb D call of TRBD1. Germline-derived CDR1 and CDR2 are SGHTS and YDEGEE. This CDR3 has 14 residues. CDR3 region: CASSTGQREETQYF.

This rearrangement joins TRBV7-7 to TRBJ2-5; the D call of TRBD1 rests on TCRdb alone, since no DNA is present to check it. This CDR3 comprises 15 residues. Germline lookup yields CDR1 SSHAT and CDR2 FNYEAQ (reference sequence). CDR3 region: CASSSDRGSQETQYF.